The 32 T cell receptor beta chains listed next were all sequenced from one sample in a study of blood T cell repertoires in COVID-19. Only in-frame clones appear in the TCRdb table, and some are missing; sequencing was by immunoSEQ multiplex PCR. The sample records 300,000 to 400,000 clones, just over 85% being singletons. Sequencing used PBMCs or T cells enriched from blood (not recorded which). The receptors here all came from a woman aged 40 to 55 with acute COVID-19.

The CDR3 loop is CASSSLADTYEQYF. CDR3 sequence (DNA): TGTGCCAGCAGCTCGCTAGCGGATACCTACGAGCAGTACTTC. The chain carries TRBV7-6 and TRBJ2-7, with 7 bases fitting TRBD2. V lost 4 bases, J lost 2 bases, and 5 bases stayed unmatched. Germline CDR1 and CDR2: SGHVS and FNYEAQ. The CDR3 runs 14 residues.

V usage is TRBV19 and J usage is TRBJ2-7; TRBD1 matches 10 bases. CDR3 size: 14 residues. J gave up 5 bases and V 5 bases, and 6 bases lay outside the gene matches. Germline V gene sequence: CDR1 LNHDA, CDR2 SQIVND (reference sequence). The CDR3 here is CASSAAGTGDEQYF. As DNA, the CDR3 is TGTGCCAGTAGTGCAGCCGGGACAGGGGACGAGCAGTACTTC.

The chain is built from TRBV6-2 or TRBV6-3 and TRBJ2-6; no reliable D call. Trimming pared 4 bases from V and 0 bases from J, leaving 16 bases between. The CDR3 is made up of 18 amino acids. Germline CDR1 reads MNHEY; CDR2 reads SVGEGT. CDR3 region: CASSWAPKSTSGANVLTF. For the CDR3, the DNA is TGTGCCAGCAGTTGGGCTCCCAAATCGACCTCTGGGGCCAACGTCCTGACTTTC.

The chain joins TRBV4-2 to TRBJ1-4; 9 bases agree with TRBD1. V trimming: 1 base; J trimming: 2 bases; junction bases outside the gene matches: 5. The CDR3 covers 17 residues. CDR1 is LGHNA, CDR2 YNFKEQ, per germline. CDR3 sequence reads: CASSQVQGARTNEKLFF. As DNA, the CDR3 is TGTGCCAGCAGCCAAGTACAGGGGGCGAGGACTAATGAAAAACTGTTTTTT.

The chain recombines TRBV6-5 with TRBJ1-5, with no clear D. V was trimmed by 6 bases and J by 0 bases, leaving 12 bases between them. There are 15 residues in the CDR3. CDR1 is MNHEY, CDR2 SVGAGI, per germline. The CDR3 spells CASRTGGNSNQPQHF. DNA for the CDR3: TGTGCCAGCAGAACCGGAGGAAATAGCAATCAGCCCCAGCATTTT.

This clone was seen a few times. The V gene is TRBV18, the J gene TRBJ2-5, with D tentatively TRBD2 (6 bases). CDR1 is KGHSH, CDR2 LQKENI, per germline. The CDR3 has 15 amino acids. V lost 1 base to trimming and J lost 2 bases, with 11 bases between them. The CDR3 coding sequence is TGTGCCAGCTCACCACAGGGGAGGCCACAAGAGACCCAGTACTTC. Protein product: CASSPQGRPQETQYF.

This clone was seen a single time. This chain's CDR3 is CASSSGDRQVGTEAFF. For the CDR3, the DNA is TGCGCCAGCAGCTCCGGGGACCGACAGGTGGGCACTGAAGCTTTCTTT. The rearrangement joins TRBV5-1 to TRBJ1-1; D possibly corresponds to TRBD1 (6 bases). Looked up from germline, CDR1 is SGHRS and CDR2 is YFSETQ. The CDR3 has 16 residues. V gave up 3 bases and J gave up 4 bases, with 19 bases separating them.

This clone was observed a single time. CDR3 protein: CASSQDRGAGQPQHF. The CDR3 nucleotides are TGCGCCAGCAGCCAAGATCGGGGGGCGGGTCAGCCCCAGCATTTT. V usage is TRBV4-3 and J usage is TRBJ1-5, with D maybe TRBD1 (6 bases). Germline V CDR1 and CDR2: LGHNA, YSLEER. The V end was cut by 0 bases, the J end by 6 bases, with 12 bases between. This CDR3 is built from 15 residues.

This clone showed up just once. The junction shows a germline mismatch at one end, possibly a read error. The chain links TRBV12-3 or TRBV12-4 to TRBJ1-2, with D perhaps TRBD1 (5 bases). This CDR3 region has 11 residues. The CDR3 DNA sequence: TGTGCCAGCAGTTTTTTGGAGCAGGGATCTTTC. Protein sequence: CASSFLEQGSF.

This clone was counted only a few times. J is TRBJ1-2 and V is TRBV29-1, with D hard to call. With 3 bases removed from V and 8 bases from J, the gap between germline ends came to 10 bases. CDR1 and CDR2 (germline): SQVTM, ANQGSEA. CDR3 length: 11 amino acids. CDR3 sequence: CSVEAPGGYTF. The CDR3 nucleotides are TGCAGCGTTGAGGCTCCGGGAGGCTACACCTTC.

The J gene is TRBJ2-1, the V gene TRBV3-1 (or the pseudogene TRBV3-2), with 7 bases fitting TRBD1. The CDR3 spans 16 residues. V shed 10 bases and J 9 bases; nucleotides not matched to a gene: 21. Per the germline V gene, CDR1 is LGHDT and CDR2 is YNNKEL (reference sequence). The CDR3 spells CATRAPGTAVVGEQFF. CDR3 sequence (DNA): TGTGCCACCAGGGCGCCCGGGACAGCCGTGGTCGGTGAGCAGTTCTTC.

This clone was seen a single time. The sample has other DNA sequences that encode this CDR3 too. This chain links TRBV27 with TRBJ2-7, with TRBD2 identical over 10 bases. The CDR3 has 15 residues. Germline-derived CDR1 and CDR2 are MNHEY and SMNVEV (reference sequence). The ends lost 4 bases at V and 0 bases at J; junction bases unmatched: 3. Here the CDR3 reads CASSSLAGASYEQYF. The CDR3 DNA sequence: TGTGCCAGCAGTTCCCTAGCGGGAGCCTCCTACGAGCAGTACTTC.

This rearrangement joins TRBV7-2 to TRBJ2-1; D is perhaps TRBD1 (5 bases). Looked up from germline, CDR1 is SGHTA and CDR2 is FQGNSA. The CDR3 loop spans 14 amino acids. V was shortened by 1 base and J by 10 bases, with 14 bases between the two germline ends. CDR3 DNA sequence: TGTGCCAGCAGCTTAGGAAGGACACTTGGAGAGCAGTTCTTC. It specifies CASSLGRTLGEQFF. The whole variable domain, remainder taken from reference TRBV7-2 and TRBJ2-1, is GAGVSQSPSNKVTEKGKDVELRCDPISGHTALYWYRQSLGQGLEFLIYFQGNSAPDKSGLPSDRFSAERTGGSVSTLTIQRTQQEDSAVYLCASSLGRTLGEQFFGPGTRLTVL.

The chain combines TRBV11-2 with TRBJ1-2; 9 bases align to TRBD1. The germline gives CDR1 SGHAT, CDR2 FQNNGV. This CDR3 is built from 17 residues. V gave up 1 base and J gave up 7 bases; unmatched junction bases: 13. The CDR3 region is CASSLAGQGLLQLGYTF. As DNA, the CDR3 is TGTGCCAGCAGCTTAGCGGGACAGGGCCTCCTTCAGCTTGGCTACACCTTC.

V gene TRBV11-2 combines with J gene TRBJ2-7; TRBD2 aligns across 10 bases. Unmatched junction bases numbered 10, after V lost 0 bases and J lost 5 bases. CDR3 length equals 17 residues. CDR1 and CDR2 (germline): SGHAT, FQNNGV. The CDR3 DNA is TGTGCCAGCAGCTTAGATCATTACAGGACTAGCGGCCACGAGCAGTACTTC. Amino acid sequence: CASSLDHYRTSGHEQYF.

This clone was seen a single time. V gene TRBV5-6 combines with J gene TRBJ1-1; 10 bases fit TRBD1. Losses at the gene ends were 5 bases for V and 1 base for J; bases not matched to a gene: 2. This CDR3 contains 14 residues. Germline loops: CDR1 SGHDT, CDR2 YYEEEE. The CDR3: CASSGTGENTEAFF. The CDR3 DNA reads TGTGCCAGCAGTGGGACAGGGGAGAACACTGAAGCTTTCTTT.

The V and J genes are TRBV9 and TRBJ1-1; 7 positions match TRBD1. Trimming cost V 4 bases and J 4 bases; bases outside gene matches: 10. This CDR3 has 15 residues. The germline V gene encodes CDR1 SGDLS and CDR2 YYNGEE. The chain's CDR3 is CASSPRQGLSTEAFF. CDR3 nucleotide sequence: TGTGCCAGCAGCCCCCGACAGGGCTTGAGCACTGAAGCTTTCTTT.

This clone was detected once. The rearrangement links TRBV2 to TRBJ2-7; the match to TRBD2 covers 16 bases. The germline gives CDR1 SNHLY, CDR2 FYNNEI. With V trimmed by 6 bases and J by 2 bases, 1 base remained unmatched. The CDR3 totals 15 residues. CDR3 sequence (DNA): TGTGCCAGCAGGGGACTAGCGGGAGGGCCCTACGAGCAGTACTTC. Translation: CASRGLAGGPYEQYF.

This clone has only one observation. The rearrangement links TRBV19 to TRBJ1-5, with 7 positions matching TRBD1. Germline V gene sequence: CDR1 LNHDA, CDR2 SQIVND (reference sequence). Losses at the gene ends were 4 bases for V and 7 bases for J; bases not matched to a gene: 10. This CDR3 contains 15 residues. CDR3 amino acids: CASSTRDSWNQPQHF. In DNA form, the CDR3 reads TGTGCCAGTAGTACCCGGGACAGTTGGAACCAGCCCCAGCATTTT.

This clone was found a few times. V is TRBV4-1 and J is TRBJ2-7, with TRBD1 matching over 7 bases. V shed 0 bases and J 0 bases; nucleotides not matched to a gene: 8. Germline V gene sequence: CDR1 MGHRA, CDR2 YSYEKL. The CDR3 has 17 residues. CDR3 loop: CASSQEPHRGSSYEQYF. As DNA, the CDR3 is TGCGCCAGCAGCCAAGAGCCACACAGGGGAAGCTCCTACGAGCAGTACTTC.

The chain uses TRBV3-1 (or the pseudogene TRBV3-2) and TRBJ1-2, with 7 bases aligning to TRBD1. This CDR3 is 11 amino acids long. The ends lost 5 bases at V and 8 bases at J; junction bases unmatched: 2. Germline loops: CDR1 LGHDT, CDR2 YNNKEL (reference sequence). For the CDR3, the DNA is TGTGCCAGCAGCACAGGGGTCGGCTACACCTTC. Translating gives CASSTGVGYTF.

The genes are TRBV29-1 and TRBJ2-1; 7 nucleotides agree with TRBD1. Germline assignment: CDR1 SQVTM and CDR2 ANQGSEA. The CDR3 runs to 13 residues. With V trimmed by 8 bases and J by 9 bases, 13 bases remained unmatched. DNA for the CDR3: TGCAGCCATGACAGGGCAGTATCCACTGAGCAGTTCTTC. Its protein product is CSHDRAVSTEQFF.

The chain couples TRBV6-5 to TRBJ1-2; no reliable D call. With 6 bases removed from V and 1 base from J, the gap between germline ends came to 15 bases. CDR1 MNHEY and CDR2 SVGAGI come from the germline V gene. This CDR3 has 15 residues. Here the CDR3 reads CASSRQASVNYGYTF. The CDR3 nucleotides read TGTGCCAGCAGCCGCCAGGCTTCAGTTAACTATGGCTACACCTTC.

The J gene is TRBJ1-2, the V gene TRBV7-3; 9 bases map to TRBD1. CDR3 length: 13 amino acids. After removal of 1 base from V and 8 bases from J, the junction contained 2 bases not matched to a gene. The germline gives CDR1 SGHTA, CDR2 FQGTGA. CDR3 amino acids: CASSLRTGEGYTF. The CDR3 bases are TGTGCCAGCAGCTTAAGGACAGGGGAAGGCTACACCTTC.

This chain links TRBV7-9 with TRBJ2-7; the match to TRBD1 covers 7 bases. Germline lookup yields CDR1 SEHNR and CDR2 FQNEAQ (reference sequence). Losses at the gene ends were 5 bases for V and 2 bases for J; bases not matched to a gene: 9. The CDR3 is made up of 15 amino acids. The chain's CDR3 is CASSHDTGVPYEQYF. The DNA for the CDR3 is TGTGCCAGCAGCCACGATACAGGGGTGCCCTACGAGCAGTACTTC.

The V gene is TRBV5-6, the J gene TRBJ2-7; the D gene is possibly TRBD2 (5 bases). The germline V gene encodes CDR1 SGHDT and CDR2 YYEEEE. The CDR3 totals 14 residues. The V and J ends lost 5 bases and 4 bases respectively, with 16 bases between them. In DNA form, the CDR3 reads TGTGCCAGCAGTCCCGGCGGCAGACTATACGAGCAGTACTTC. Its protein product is CASSPGGRLYEQYF.

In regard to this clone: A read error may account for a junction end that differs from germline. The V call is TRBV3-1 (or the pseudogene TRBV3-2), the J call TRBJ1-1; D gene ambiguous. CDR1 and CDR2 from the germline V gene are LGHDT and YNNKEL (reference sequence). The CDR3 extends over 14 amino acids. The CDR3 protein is CASSQSELNTEAFF. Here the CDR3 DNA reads TGTGCCAGCAGCCAATCAGAATTGAATACTGAAGCTTTCTTT.

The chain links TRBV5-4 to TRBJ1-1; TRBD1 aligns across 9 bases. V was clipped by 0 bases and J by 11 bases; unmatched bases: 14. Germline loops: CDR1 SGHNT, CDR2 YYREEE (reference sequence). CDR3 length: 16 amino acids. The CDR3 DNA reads TGTGCCAGCAGCTTGGGGGGGACAGGGAGGGGCGTAGATGCTTTCTTT. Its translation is CASSLGGTGRGVDAFF.

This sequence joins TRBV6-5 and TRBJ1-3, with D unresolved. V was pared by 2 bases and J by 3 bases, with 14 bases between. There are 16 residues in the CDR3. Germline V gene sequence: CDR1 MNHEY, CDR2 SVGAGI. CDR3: CASSYRRERGGNTIYF. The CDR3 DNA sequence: TGTGCCAGCAGTTACAGACGGGAGCGGGGTGGAAACACCATATATTTT.

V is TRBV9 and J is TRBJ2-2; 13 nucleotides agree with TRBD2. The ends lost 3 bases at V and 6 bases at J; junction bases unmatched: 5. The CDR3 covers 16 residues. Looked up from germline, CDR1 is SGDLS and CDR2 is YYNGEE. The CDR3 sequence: CASSARTSGSSGELFF. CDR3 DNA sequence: TGTGCCAGCAGCGCCCGGACTAGCGGGAGTTCCGGGGAGCTGTTTTTT. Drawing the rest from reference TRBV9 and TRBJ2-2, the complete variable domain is DSGVTQTPKHLITATGQRVTLRCSPRSGDLSVYWYQQSLDQGLQFLIQYYNGEERAKGNILERFSAQQFPDLHSELNLSSLELGDSALYFCASSARTSGSSGELFFGEGSRLTVL.

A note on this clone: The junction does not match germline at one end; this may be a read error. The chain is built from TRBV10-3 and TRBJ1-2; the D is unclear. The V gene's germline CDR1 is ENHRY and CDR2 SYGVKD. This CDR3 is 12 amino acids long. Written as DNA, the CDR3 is TGTGCCATCAGTGGGTCCAGAATTTACTACACTTTC. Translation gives CAISGSRIYYTF.

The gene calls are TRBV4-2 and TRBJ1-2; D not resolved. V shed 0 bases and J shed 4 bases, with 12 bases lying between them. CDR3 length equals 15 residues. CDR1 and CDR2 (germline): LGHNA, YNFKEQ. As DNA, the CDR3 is TGTGCCAGCAGCCAAGATCTGGGGAGCCCCTATGGCTACACCTTC. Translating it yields CASSQDLGSPYGYTF.